The 28 T cell receptor beta chains below come from one sample, sequenced in a study of T cell repertoires in cytomegalovirus infection. TCRdb re-called the reads through MiXCR, storing one row per CDR3 protein. The data show around 740,000 distinct CDR3 sequences, 35% seen once. Specimen: PBMCs. The receptors derive from a human donor in good health (CMV status not recorded). Some clones in this sample may be carry-over from other donors' samples.

This rearrangement joins TRBV6-8 to TRBJ2-5; D perhaps matches TRBD1 (5 bases). V was pared by 2 bases and J by 2 bases, with 12 bases between. The CDR3 length is 15 residues. Germline V gene data show CDR1 as MNHGY and CDR2 as SAAAGT. The CDR3 sequence is CASSYGHLEQETQYF. DNA of the CDR3: TGTGCCAGCAGTTACGGACACCTGGAACAAGAGACCCAGTACTTC.

By share, this clonotype ranks as medium-sized. The chain joins TRBV7-8 to TRBJ2-7, with TRBD1 matching over 7 bases. The V and J ends lost 0 bases and 4 bases, in that order; junction bases with no gene match: 3. The CDR3 sequence is 14 residues long. CDR1 and CDR2 (germline): SGHVS, FQNEAQ. For the CDR3, the DNA is TGTGCCAGCAGCTTAGCAAACAGGGGATACGAGCAGTACTTC. This gives the protein CASSLANRGYEQYF. Full variable domain (remainder filled in from reference TRBV7-8 and TRBJ2-7): GAGVSQSPRYKVAKRGQDVALRCDPISGHVSLFWYQQALGQGPEFLTYFQNEAQLDKSGLPSDRFFAERPEGSVSTLKIQRTQQEDSAVYLCASSLANRGYEQYFGPGTRLTVT.

Only a few counts were recorded for this clonotype. The rearrangement joins TRBV4-1 to TRBJ1-5, with D unresolved. There are 14 residues in the CDR3. Looked up from germline, CDR1 is MGHRA and CDR2 is YSYEKL. V shed 0 bases and J shed 7 bases, with 10 bases lying between them. The CDR3, as DNA: TGCGCCAGCAGCCAAGAGTCAGTCCTGCAGCCCCAGCATTTT. This gives the protein CASSQESVLQPQHF.

The J gene is TRBJ2-2, the V gene TRBV20-1, with D tentatively TRBD2 (5 bases). CDR3 length equals 11 residues. The V end was cut by 6 bases, the J end by 8 bases, with 10 bases between. The germline CDR1 and CDR2 sequences are DFQATT and SNEGSKA (reference sequence). The CDR3 spells CSARRSGELFF. Written as DNA, the CDR3 is TGCAGTGCCCGGAGGTCGGGGGAGCTGTTTTTT.

This clonotype was observed a single time. The chain uses TRBV12-3 or TRBV12-4 and TRBJ1-1; TRBD1 is a possible D gene (6 bases). The germline V and J ends were trimmed by 6 bases and 1 base, with 15 bases remaining between them. There are 15 residues in the CDR3. CDR3 loop: CASRSAGARNTEAFF. The CDR3, as DNA: TGTGCCAGCAGATCCGCAGGGGCACGGAACACTGAAGCTTTCTTT.

This sequence joins TRBV28 and TRBJ2-1; 10 bases fit TRBD2. The V and J ends lost 7 bases and 10 bases, in that order; junction bases with no gene match: 7. This CDR3 region has 13 residues. Germline values: CDR1 MDHEN, CDR2 SYDVKM. In DNA, the CDR3 is TGTGCCAGCATCTCCAGCGGGAGGGGGGAGCAGTTCTTC. The encoded protein is CASISSGRGEQFF. The whole variable domain, remainder taken from reference TRBV28 and TRBJ2-1, is DVKVTQSSRYLVKRTGEKVFLECVQDMDHENMFWYRQDPGLGLRLIYFSYDVKMKEKGDIPEGYSVSREKKERFSLILESASTNQTSMYLCASISSGRGEQFFGPGTRLTVL.

The DNA of the CDR3 is TGTGCCAGCAGCCCGACAGGGTTCTCTGAAGCTTTCTTT. Residues: CASSPTGFSEAFF. The gene calls are TRBV7-8 and TRBJ1-1; 7 bases align to TRBD1. V was pared by 5 bases and J by 6 bases, with 6 bases of the junction left unmatched. This CDR3 region has 13 residues. CDR1 and CDR2 (germline): SGHVS, FQNEAQ.

This clonotype appeared a few times. The DNA of the CDR3 is TGTGCCAGCAGCTTAAGGTTTCGTCAGGGTGGGGAAAAACTGTTTTTT. It yields the protein CASSLRFRQGGEKLFF. The V gene is TRBV7-2, the J gene TRBJ1-4, with D possibly being TRBD1 (5 bases). Trimming pared 2 bases from V and 8 bases from J, leaving 18 bases between. The CDR3 has 16 residues. Germline V gene lookup returns CDR1 SGHTA and CDR2 FQGNSA. The full variable domain, completed using reference TRBV7-2 and TRBJ1-4, is GAGVSQSPSNKVTEKGKDVELRCDPISGHTALYWYRQSLGQGLEFLIYFQGNSAPDKSGLPSDRFSAERTGGSVSTLTIQRTQQEDSAVYLCASSLRFRQGGEKLFFGSGTQLSVL.

Written as DNA, the CDR3 is TGTGCCAGCAGCTTAGGTGAACAGGGGTCCGAGACCCAGTACTTC. Translated, it gives CASSLGEQGSETQYF. The V and J genes are TRBV7-8 and TRBJ2-5; 7 bases map to TRBD1. This CDR3 comprises 15 residues. J lost 5 bases, V lost 1 base, and 7 bases had no gene match. Germline lookup yields CDR1 SGHVS and CDR2 FQNEAQ. Full variable domain (outside the CDR3, taken from reference TRBV7-8 and TRBJ2-5): GAGVSQSPRYKVAKRGQDVALRCDPISGHVSLFWYQQALGQGPEFLTYFQNEAQLDKSGLPSDRFFAERPEGSVSTLKIQRTQQEDSAVYLCASSLGEQGSETQYFGPGTRLLVL.

This clonotype has just a few counts. The gene calls are TRBV28 and TRBJ1-2; a possible D gene is TRBD1 (5 bases). V gave up 5 bases and J gave up 5 bases, with 18 bases separating them. CDR3 length: 15 amino acids. The germline V gene has CDR1 MDHEN and CDR2 SYDVKM. The CDR3 loop reads CASSERSGGRYGYTF. CDR3 sequence (DNA): TGTGCCAGCAGTGAACGTAGTGGGGGGAGGTATGGCTACACCTTC.

This clonotype was counted once. This rearrangement joins TRBV2 to TRBJ1-2; D remains unclear. V was pared by 9 bases and J by 4 bases, with 9 bases between. The germline gives CDR1 SNHLY, CDR2 FYNNEI. The CDR3 runs to 11 residues. The CDR3, as DNA: TGTGCCAGTACGGACGGCTATGGCTACACCTTC. It specifies CASTDGYGYTF. Together with reference TRBV2 and TRBJ1-2, the CDR3 gives the full variable domain: EPEVTQTPSHQVTQMGQEVILRCVPISNHLYFYWYRQILGQKVEFLVSFYNNEISEKSEIFDDQFSVERPDGSNFTLKIRSTKLEDSAMYFCASTDGYGYTFGSGTRLTVV.

J is TRBJ1-1 and V is TRBV6-8; 7 bases map to TRBD1. CDR3 length equals 13 residues. The J segment lost 5 bases and the V segment lost 6 bases, leaving 6 bases of the junction unmatched. The germline CDR1 and CDR2 sequences are MNHGY and SAAAGT. The CDR3 DNA reads TGTGCCAGCAGGTCCCAGGGGGTAACTGAAGCTTTCTTT. Translated, it gives CASRSQGVTEAFF.

This chain connects TRBV25-1 to TRBJ1-5, with D uncertain. V was cut by 1 base and J by 7 bases, with 14 bases left in between. Germline V gene lookup returns CDR1 MGHDK and CDR2 SYGVNS. The CDR3 is 15 residues long. The CDR3 region is CASSESGRREQPQHF. The CDR3, as DNA: TGTGCCAGCAGTGAATCCGGACGTCGCGAGCAGCCCCAGCATTTT.

The gene calls are TRBV5-4 and TRBJ2-7; D might be TRBD1 or TRBD2, each matching 5 bases. The CDR3 length is 13 residues. Trimming stripped 3 bases from V and 8 bases from J, with 15 bases between. Germline loops: CDR1 SGHNT, CDR2 YYREEE (reference sequence). In DNA, the CDR3 is TGTGCCAGCAGCTCCCCGCCGGGGCGGAAGCAGTACTTC. Translated, it gives CASSSPPGRKQYF.

The chain links TRBV20-1 to TRBJ2-5; 14 bases fit TRBD2. Germline V gene sequence: CDR1 DFQATT, CDR2 SNEGSKA (reference sequence). This CDR3 is 16 amino acids long. The V gene end was trimmed by 0 bases and the J gene end by 4 bases; junction bases not matched to a gene: 4. The CDR3 coding sequence is TGCAGTGCTAGAGATGGGACTAGCGGGAGTACAGAGACCCAGTACTTC. Encoded protein: CSARDGTSGSTETQYF.

This sequence joins TRBV24-1 and TRBJ2-1; TRBD1 matches at 10 bases. CDR1 is KGHDR, CDR2 SFDVKD, per germline. This CDR3 region has 17 residues. V gave up 3 bases and J gave up 6 bases; unmatched junction bases: 10. CDR3 amino acids: CATSDVPGQGFPNEQFF. In DNA, the CDR3 is TGTGCCACCAGTGATGTCCCGGGACAGGGGTTTCCCAATGAGCAGTTCTTC.

V and J are TRBV10-3 and TRBJ2-2, with D possibly called TRBD1 or TRBD2 (5 bases each). CDR1 is ENHRY and CDR2 is SYGVKD in the germline V gene. This CDR3 is built from 16 residues. V gave up 8 bases and J gave up 0 bases, with 16 bases separating them. The DNA for the CDR3 is TGTGCCATCGAGGGCTCCGGGACGGCGAACACCGGGGAGCTGTTTTTT. Translating gives CAIEGSGTANTGELFF.

This clonotype appeared a few times. One end of the junction is discordant with germline, which a read error may explain. The V gene is TRBV7-7, the J gene TRBJ2-3; 13 positions agree with TRBD2. Germline V gives CDR1 SSHAT, CDR2 FNYEAQ (reference sequence). The CDR3 loop spans 16 amino acids. Here the CDR3 DNA reads TGTGCTAGCAGCAGGGGACTAGCGGGGAACACAGATACGCAGTATTTT. Translated, it gives CASSRGLAGNTDTQYF.

The CDR3 spells CASLTGNTGELFF. As DNA, the CDR3 is TGTGCCAGCTTGACGGGGAACACCGGGGAGCTGTTTTTT. The chain is built from TRBV2 and TRBJ2-2; the D is unclear. Looked up from germline, CDR1 is SNHLY and CDR2 is FYNNEI. Trimming stripped 8 bases from V and 1 base from J, with 8 bases between. The CDR3 has 13 residues.

This clonotype was observed a few times. CDR3 amino acids: CASSLLSAYEQYF. DNA of the CDR3: TGTGCCAGCAGCTTATTGTCAGCCTACGAGCAGTACTTC. The gene calls are TRBV11-2 and TRBJ2-7; D gene unclear. V was pared by 2 bases and J by 2 bases, with 7 bases between. The CDR3 runs to 13 residues. CDR1 is SGHAT, CDR2 FQNNGV, per germline.

The chain combines TRBV24-1 with TRBJ2-3; maybe TRBD2 (6 bases). CDR3 size: 18 residues. Germline CDR1 is KGHDR and CDR2 is SFDVKD. Trimming took off 3 bases at V and 7 bases at J, with 25 bases between the two ends. CDR3 nucleotide sequence: TGTGCCACCAGTGATCCCATAGCCCGGGACGGGAGCACGAATACGCAGTATTTT. Residues: CATSDPIARDGSTNTQYF.

CDR3 DNA: TGCGCCAGCAGCCAAGATGATTGGTCTGAAGCTTTCTTT. Translation gives CASSQDDWSEAFF. The chain links TRBV4-1 to TRBJ1-1; D gene uncertain. This CDR3 has 13 amino acids. Germline V gene lookup returns CDR1 MGHRA and CDR2 YSYEKL. The ends were cut back, 0 bases at V and 6 bases at J, with 8 bases in the middle.

Remarks on this clonotype: A clone one base away is much larger, so this may be a read error. The V and J genes are TRBV7-6 and TRBJ2-1; D assignment may be TRBD1 or TRBD2 (5 bases each). The length of the CDR3 is 15 residues. Germline V gene lookup returns CDR1 SGHVS and CDR2 FNYEAQ. CDR3 coding DNA: TGTGCCGGCAGCGAACGGGGCCTCTCCTACAATGAGCAGTTCTTC. Its protein product is CAGSERGLSYNEQFF.

This clonotype was observed a few times. The J gene is TRBJ1-6, the V gene TRBV19, with D possibly being TRBD1 (5 bases). Germline V gene sequence: CDR1 LNHDA, CDR2 SQIVND (reference sequence). The V gene lost 3 bases and the J gene lost 13 bases, with 10 bases spanning the gap. The length of the CDR3 is 12 residues. The CDR3: CASSMTVGPLHF. The DNA for the CDR3 is TGTGCCAGTAGTATGACAGTCGGGCCCCTCCACTTT. The whole variable domain, filled in from reference TRBV19 and TRBJ1-6, reads DGGITQSPKYLFRKEGQNVTLSCEQNLNHDAMYWYRQDPGQGLRLIYYSQIVNDFQKGDIAEGYSVSREKKESFPLTVTSAQKNPTAFYLCASSMTVGPLHFGNGTRLTVT.

J is TRBJ1-6 and V is TRBV5-6, with 7 bases that match TRBD1. CDR1 SGHDT and CDR2 YYEEEE come from the germline V gene. J gave up 10 bases and V 4 bases, and 8 bases lay outside the gene matches. The CDR3 sequence is 14 residues long. The CDR3 sequence is CASSTGTVLSPLHF. In nucleotides, the CDR3 is TGTGCCAGCAGCACCGGGACAGTCTTGTCACCCCTCCACTTT.

The V call is TRBV5-7, the J call TRBJ1-1; D gene ambiguous. TRBV5-7 is placed among ORFs of uncertain function. Deletions cut 1 base from V and 7 bases from J, with 17 bases between. The CDR3 is 15 amino acids. The CDR3, as DNA: TGTGCCAGCAGCTTGTCGGGTGACGAGGAGAGTGAAGCTTTCTTT. It translates to CASSLSGDEESEAFF.

The V and J genes are TRBV7-2 and TRBJ1-5; no definite D call. Germline CDR1 and CDR2: SGHTA and FQGNSA. The CDR3 covers 14 residues. V was trimmed by 3 bases and J by 1 base, leaving 7 bases between them. CDR3: CASSLDLSNQPQHF. The CDR3 DNA is TGTGCCAGCAGCTTGGACCTCAGCAATCAGCCCCAGCATTTT.

This clonotype turned up a few times. This CDR3 is CASIRQGYNNQPQHF. The CDR3 nucleotides read TGTGCCAGCATTAGACAGGGGTACAACAATCAGCCCCAGCATTTT. This chain links TRBV6-6 with TRBJ1-5, with 8 bases fitting TRBD1. The germline V gene encodes CDR1 MNHNY and CDR2 SVGAGI (reference sequence). The CDR3 spans 15 residues. The J segment lost 3 bases and the V segment lost 7 bases, leaving 8 bases of the junction unmatched.